This record looks at one T cell receptor (beta chain) sequence and its context. This record belongs to a study of cytomegalovirus exposure and HLA in healthy donors. There are 13 residues in the CDR3. Germline V gives CDR1 SGHTA, CDR2 FQGNSA. J gave up 3 bases and V 6 bases, and 5 bases lay outside the gene matches. With 60 Vbeta and 13 Jbeta primers, the PCR was carried out. The assay was immunoSEQ multiplex PCR, and TCRdb's table has in-frame clones only and misses some. The sample consists of 90,000 to 120,000 clones, approximately 76% of them appearing once. The rearrangement uses TRBV7-2 and TRBJ2-7, with 7 bases identical to TRBD1. This clonotype was obtained from a woman between 18 and 30 years old in good health and CMV-seropositive. Sequencing input: PBMCs. The DNA of the CDR3 is TGTGCCAGCAGTTGGGCAGGGGGCTACGAGCAGTACTTC. Amino acid sequence: CASSWAGGYEQYF.